These 6 T cell receptor beta chains were sequenced from one sample in a study of blood T cell repertoires in COVID-19. Some clones are missing from TCRdb's copy, which holds only in-frame ones; the method was immunoSEQ multiplex PCR. This table holds 150,000 or so clones, around 90% found once. Sequencing was done on a sample of peripheral blood. The receptors derive from a man aged 18 to 35 with acute or convalescent COVID-19.

This clone has just one count. The V gene is TRBV7-7, the J gene TRBJ2-7, with TRBD2 matching 7 bases. This CDR3 contains 13 residues. V dropped 1 base and J dropped 6; count of bases not matched to a gene: 3. Germline CDR1 is SSHAT and CDR2 is FNYEAQ (reference sequence). CDR3 nucleotides: TGTGCCAGCAGCTTAGACCTAGCGGCCGAGCAGTACTTC. This encodes CASSLDLAAEQYF.

The V and J genes are TRBV5-4 and TRBJ1-2; D unclear. The CDR3 covers 15 residues. Trimming cost V 9 bases and J 1 base, with 19 bases left between them. Germline CDR1 reads SGHNT; CDR2 reads YYREEE (reference sequence). The CDR3 spells CATQPRIPDNYGYTF. CDR3 in DNA: TGTGCCACCCAGCCCAGGATACCCGATAACTATGGCTACACCTTC.

This clone was observed a few times. The J gene is TRBJ1-1, the V gene TRBV5-1, with TRBD1 matching over 11 bases. Germline V gene data show CDR1 as SGHRS and CDR2 as YFSETQ. V was clipped by 2 bases and J by 5 bases; unmatched bases: 8. CDR3 length: 16 amino acids. The CDR3 DNA follows: TGCGCCAGCAGCTTAACGAGGGACAGGGGGAGGACTGAAGCTTTCTTT. This sequence encodes CASSLTRDRGRTEAFF.

V usage is TRBV3-1 (or the pseudogene TRBV3-2) and J usage is TRBJ1-2; D is ambiguous. V lost 5 bases and J 5 bases, leaving 21 bases between the germline ends. This CDR3 region has 16 residues. Germline CDR1 and CDR2: LGHDT and YNNKEL (reference sequence). DNA for the CDR3: TGTGCCAGCAGCGCCGTCCCAGTTTTATCCCTTTATGGCTACACCTTC. It is translated as CASSAVPVLSLYGYTF.

V and J are TRBV9 and TRBJ1-3; 11 bases are a match to TRBD1. The CDR3 consists of 17 residues. After removal of 2 bases from V and 2 bases from J, the junction contained 6 bases not matched to a gene. Germline assignment: CDR1 SGDLS and CDR2 YYNGEE. CDR3 nucleotides: TGTGCCAGCAGCGTGAGGACAGGGGGCTTCGCTGGAAACACCATATATTTT. Amino acid sequence: CASSVRTGGFAGNTIYF.

Only a few counts were recorded for this clone. The sample has other DNA sequences that encode this CDR3 too. This chain joins TRBV19 and TRBJ2-1; 15 nucleotides align to TRBD2. The CDR3 is 15 amino acids. V lost 5 bases, J lost 8 bases, and 4 bases stayed unmatched. CDR1 is LNHDA, CDR2 SQIVND, per germline (reference sequence). The CDR3 is CASSVGLAGGDEQFF. DNA for the CDR3: TGTGCCAGTAGTGTAGGACTAGCGGGAGGGGATGAGCAGTTCTTC.